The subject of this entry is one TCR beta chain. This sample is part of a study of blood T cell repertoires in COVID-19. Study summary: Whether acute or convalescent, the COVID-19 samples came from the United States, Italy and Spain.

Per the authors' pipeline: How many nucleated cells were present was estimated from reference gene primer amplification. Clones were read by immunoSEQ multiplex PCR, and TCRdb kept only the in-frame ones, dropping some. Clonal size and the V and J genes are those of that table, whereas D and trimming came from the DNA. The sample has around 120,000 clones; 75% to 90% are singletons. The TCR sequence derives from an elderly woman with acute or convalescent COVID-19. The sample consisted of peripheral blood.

This CDR3 is CAISEAVAAKNIQYF. The CDR3 DNA is TGTGCCATCAGTGAGGCAGTTGCTGCCAAAAACATTCAGTACTTC. The chain carries TRBV10-3 and TRBJ2-4; D is unresolved. CDR1 and CDR2 from the germline V gene are ENHRY and SYGVKD. Deletions cut 2 bases from V and 1 base from J, with 9 bases between. The CDR3 sequence is 15 residues long.